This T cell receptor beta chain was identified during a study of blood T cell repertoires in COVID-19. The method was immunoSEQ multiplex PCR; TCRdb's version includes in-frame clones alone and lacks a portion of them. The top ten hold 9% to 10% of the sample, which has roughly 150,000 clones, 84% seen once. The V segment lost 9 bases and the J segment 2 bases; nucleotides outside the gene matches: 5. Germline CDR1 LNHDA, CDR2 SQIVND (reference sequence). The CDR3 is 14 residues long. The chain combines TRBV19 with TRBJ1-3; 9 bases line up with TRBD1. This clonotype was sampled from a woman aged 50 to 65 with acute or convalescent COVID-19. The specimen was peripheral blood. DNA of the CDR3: TGTGCCAGCGGGGACAGGGCGGCTGGAAACACCATATATTTT. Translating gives CASGDRAAGNTIYF.